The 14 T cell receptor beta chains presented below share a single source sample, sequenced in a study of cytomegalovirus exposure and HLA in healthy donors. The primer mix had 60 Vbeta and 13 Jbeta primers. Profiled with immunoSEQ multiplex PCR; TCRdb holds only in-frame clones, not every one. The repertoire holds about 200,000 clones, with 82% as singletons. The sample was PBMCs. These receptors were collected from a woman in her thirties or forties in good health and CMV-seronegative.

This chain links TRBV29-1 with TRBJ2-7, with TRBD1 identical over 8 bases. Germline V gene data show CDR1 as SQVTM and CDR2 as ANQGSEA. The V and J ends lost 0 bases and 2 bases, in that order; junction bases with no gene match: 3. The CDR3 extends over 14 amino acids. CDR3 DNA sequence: TGCAGCGTTGAAGATAGGACAGGGCCCTACGAGCAGTACTTC. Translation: CSVEDRTGPYEQYF.

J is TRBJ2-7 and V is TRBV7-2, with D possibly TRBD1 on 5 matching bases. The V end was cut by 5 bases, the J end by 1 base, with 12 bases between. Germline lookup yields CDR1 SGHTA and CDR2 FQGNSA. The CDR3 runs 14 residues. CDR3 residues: CASSQQVTSYEQYF. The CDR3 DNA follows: TGTGCCAGCAGCCAACAGGTAACATCCTACGAGCAGTACTTC.

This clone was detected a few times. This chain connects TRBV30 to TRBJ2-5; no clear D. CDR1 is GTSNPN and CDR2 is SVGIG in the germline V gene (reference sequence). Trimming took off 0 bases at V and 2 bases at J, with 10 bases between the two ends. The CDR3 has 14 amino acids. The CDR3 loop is CAWSVGSAQETQYF. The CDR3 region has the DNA TGTGCCTGGAGTGTAGGAAGCGCTCAAGAGACCCAGTACTTC. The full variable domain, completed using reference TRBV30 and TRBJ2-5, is SQTIHQWPATLVQPVGSPLSLECTVEGTSNPNLYWYRQAAGRGLQLLFYSVGIGQISSEVPQNLSASRPQDRQFILSSKKLLLSDSGFYLCAWSVGSAQETQYFGPGTRLLVL.

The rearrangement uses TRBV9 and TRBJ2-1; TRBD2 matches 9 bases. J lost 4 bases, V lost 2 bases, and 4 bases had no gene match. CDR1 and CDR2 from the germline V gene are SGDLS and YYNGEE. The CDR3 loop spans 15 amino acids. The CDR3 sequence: CASSVGGREYNEQFF. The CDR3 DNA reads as TGTGCCAGCAGCGTCGGCGGGAGGGAATACAATGAGCAGTTCTTC.

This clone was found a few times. As DNA, the CDR3 is TGTGCCAGCAGTCCGCCCGACAGTTGGGGTGGCTACACCTTC. Translated: CASSPPDSWGGYTF. V usage is TRBV28 and J usage is TRBJ1-2; possible D gene TRBD1, 5 bases. The germline V and J ends were trimmed by 5 bases and 7 bases, with 17 bases remaining between them. CDR3 length equals 14 residues. Germline V CDR1 and CDR2: MDHEN, SYDVKM.

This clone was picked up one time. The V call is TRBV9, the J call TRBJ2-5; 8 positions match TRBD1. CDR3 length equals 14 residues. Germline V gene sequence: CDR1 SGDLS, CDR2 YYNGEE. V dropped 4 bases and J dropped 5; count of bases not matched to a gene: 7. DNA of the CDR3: TGTGCCAGCAGCCTCGGACAGGGCCGGGAGACCCAGTACTTC. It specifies CASSLGQGRETQYF.

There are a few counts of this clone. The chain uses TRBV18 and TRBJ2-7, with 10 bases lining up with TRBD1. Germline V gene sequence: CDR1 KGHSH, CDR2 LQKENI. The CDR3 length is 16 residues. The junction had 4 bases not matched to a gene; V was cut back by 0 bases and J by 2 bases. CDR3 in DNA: TGTGCCAGCTCACCACCGGGACAGGGGTCCCCCTACGAGCAGTACTTC. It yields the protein CASSPPGQGSPYEQYF.

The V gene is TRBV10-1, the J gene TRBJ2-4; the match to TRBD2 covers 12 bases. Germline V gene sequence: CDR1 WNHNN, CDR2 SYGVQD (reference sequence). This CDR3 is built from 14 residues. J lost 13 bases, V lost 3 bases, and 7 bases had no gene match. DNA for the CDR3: TGCGCCAGCAGTGAATCTAGCGGGAGGGCCCAACAGTACTTC. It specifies CASSESSGRAQQYF.

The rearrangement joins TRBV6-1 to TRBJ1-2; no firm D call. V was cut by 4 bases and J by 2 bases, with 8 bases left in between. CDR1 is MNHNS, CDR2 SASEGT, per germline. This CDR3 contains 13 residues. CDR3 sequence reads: CASSAGNNYGYTF. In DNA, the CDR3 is TGTGCCAGCAGTGCCGGGAACAACTATGGCTACACCTTC.

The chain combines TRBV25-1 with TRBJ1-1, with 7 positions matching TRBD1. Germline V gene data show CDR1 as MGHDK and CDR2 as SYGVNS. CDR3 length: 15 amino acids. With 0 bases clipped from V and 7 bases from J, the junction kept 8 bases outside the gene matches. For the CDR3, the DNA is TGTGCCAGCAGTGAATATCGGTCGGGGACAGATGAAGCTTTCTTT. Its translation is CASSEYRSGTDEAFF.

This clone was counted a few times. The CDR3 protein is CASSLTGGRVEAFF. The CDR3 DNA sequence: TGTGCCAGCAGCTTAACTGGGGGGAGGGTTGAAGCTTTCTTT. The chain joins TRBV7-9 to TRBJ1-1; TRBD1 might be the D (5 bases). CDR3 length: 14 amino acids. V gave up 2 bases and J gave up 7 bases, with 14 bases separating them. Germline CDR1 reads SEHNR; CDR2 reads FQNEAQ (reference sequence).

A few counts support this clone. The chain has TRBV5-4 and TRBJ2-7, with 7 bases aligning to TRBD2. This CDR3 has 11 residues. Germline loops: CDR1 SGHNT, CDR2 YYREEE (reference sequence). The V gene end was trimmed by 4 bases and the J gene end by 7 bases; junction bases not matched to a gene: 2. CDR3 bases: TGTGCCAGCAGCCTCGGGGGGGAGCAGTACTTC. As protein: CASSLGGEQYF.

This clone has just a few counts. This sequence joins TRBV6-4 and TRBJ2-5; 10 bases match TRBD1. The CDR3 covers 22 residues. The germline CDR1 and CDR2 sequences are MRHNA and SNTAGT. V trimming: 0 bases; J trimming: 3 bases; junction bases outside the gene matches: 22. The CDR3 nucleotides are TGTGCCAGCAGTGACTCGACACCCGAGACAGGGGGCGAGGTTAATAAAAAAGAGACCCAGTACTTC. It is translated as CASSDSTPETGGEVNKKETQYF.

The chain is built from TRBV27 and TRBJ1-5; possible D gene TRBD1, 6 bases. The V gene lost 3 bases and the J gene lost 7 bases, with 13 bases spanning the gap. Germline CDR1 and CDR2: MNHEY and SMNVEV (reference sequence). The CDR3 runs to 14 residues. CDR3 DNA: TGTGCCAGCAGTTTTAGGGGGATGGGACAGCCCCAGCATTTT. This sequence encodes CASSFRGMGQPQHF.